This entry lists 8 T cell receptor beta chains sequenced from one sample in a study of OX40 agonist ivuxolimab in advanced cancers. The data were produced by immunoSEQ multiplex PCR, yet TCRdb's version contains in-frame clones alone and is incomplete. The sample records approximately 25,000 clones, approximately 80% being singletons. This specimen consisted of CD4+ or CD8+ T cells sorted from blood, obtained in a trial of the OX40 agonist ivuxolimab. The receptors come from an adult with an advanced solid tumor such as melanoma, head and neck, liver or kidney cancer.

This chain uses TRBV10-1 with TRBJ2-5; TRBD2 matches 7 bases. CDR3 length: 13 residues. The V segment lost 5 bases and the J segment 1 base; nucleotides outside the gene matches: 1. The germline V gene encodes CDR1 WNHNN and CDR2 SYGVQD (reference sequence). The CDR3 region is CASSTSAQETQYF. The CDR3 region has the DNA TGCGCCAGCAGTACTAGCGCCCAAGAGACCCAGTACTTC.

A few counts support this clone. CDR3 amino acids: CASSVHREPGANVLTF. DNA of the CDR3: TGTGCCAGCAGCGTACATCGGGAGCCTGGGGCCAACGTCCTGACTTTC. The chain couples TRBV9 to TRBJ2-6; D possibly corresponds to TRBD2 (6 bases). With 1 base removed from V and 2 bases from J, the gap between germline ends came to 10 bases. CDR1 SGDLS and CDR2 YYNGEE come from the germline V gene. CDR3 size: 16 residues.

The CDR3 nucleotides read TGCGCCAGCAGCGGGCCCGGGACAGGGTATAACGAGCAGTACTTC. Translating it yields CASSGPGTGYNEQYF. The chain employs TRBV5-1 and TRBJ2-7; TRBD1 matches 9 bases. The V segment lost 4 bases and the J segment 5 bases; nucleotides outside the gene matches: 10. The CDR3 is made up of 15 amino acids. Per germline, CDR1 SGHRS and CDR2 YFSETQ. Filled out from reference TRBV5-1 and TRBJ2-7, the complete variable domain reads KAGVTQTPRYLIKTRGQQVTLSCSPISGHRSVSWYQQTPGQGLQFLFEYFSETQRNKGNFPGRFSGRQFSNSRSEMNVSTLELGDSALYLCASSGPGTGYNEQYFGPGTRLTVT.

The chain recombines TRBV6-4 with TRBJ2-3; 8 bases are shared with TRBD2. Germline loops: CDR1 MRHNA, CDR2 SNTAGT. The trim removed 6 bases at V and 0 bases at J, leaving 5 bases unmatched. The CDR3 contains 15 residues. CDR3 amino acids: CASSRLATSTDTQYF. The CDR3 nucleotides are TGTGCCAGCAGCCGACTAGCGACGAGCACAGATACGCAGTATTTT.

This sequence joins TRBV10-3 and TRBJ2-7; 8 bases agree with TRBD1. V lost 10 bases, J lost 7 bases, and 15 bases stayed unmatched. Germline V CDR1 and CDR2: ENHRY, SYGVKD. This CDR3 contains 14 residues. The CDR3 nucleotides are TGTGCCACGGCCACTTCGACAGGGGTTCGAGAGCAGTACTTC. Translation: CATATSTGVREQYF.

The chain employs TRBV29-1 and TRBJ2-1; a weak D match, TRBD1 (5 bases). Germline V CDR1 and CDR2: SQVTM, ANQGSEA. This CDR3 is built from 13 residues. The germline V and J ends were trimmed by 5 bases and 5 bases, with 13 bases remaining between them. This CDR3 is CSVSRQGNNEQFF. CDR3 bases: TGCAGCGTTTCCCGTCAGGGTAACAATGAGCAGTTCTTC.

The chain carries TRBV7-6 and TRBJ1-5; D gene uncertain. Germline CDR1 SGHVS, CDR2 FNYEAQ. V dropped 2 bases and J dropped 3 bases, with 5 bases sitting between them. This CDR3 region has 13 residues. The chain's CDR3 is CASSLIDNQPQHF. CDR3 in DNA: TGTGCCAGCAGCTTAATCGACAATCAGCCCCAGCATTTT.

This clone appeared a few times. The V and J genes are TRBV19 and TRBJ2-3; tentatively, D is TRBD1 (8 bases). Germline V gene data show CDR1 as LNHDA and CDR2 as SQIVND (reference sequence). Trimming stripped 4 bases from V and 5 bases from J, with 19 bases between. CDR3 length: 16 residues. The CDR3 DNA is TGTGCCAGTAGTACCTCAGGGGGCGCGGGGGAAGATACGCAGTATTTT. It yields the protein CASSTSGGAGEDTQYF.